This TCR beta chain was recorded in a study of T cell responses to AZD1222 COVID-19 vaccine. The CDR3 covers 17 residues. Per the germline V gene, CDR1 is SGHVS and CDR2 is FQNEAQ. The trim removed 2 bases at V and 2 bases at J, leaving 7 bases unmatched. The method was immunoSEQ multiplex PCR; TCRdb's version includes in-frame clones alone and lacks a portion of them. The table records about 170,000 clones, roughly 89% of them present only once. The sequence was collected from an adult in good health. This sample comprised peripheral blood, obtained on day 0 of AZD1222 vaccination. The rearrangement links TRBV7-8 to TRBJ1-5; 9 nucleotides agree with TRBD1. The CDR3 DNA sequence: TGTGCCAGCAGCTTAAGAGGACAGGGGTCAGGCAATCAGCCCCAGCATTTT. Its translation: CASSLRGQGSGNQPQHF.